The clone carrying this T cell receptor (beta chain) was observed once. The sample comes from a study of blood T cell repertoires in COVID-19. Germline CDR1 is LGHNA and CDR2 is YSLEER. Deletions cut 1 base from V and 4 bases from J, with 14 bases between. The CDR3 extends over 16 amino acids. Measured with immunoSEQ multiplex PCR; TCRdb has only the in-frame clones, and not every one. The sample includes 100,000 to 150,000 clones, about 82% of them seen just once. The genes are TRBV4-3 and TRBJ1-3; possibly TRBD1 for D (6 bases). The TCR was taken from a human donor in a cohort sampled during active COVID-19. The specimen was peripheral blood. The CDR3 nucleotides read TGCGCCAGCAGCCAAGGCAGGGGATTGAAGGGAAACACCATATATTTT. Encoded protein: CASSQGRGLKGNTIYF.